This T cell receptor beta chain was found in a study of blood T cell repertoires in COVID-19. Generated by immunoSEQ multiplex PCR, the TCRdb table keeps only in-frame clones and is missing some. The data show approximately 210,000 clones, with about nine tenths seen just once and 4% to 5.5% held by the top ten. Germline values: CDR1 ENHRY, CDR2 SYGVKD. The J segment lost 0 bases and the V segment lost 7 bases, leaving 7 bases of the junction unmatched. The CDR3 runs to 16 residues. The chain combines TRBV10-3 with TRBJ2-3, with TRBD1 identical over 10 bases. The sequencing sample was made of peripheral blood. The TCR was taken from a woman aged 40 to 49 with acute or convalescent COVID-19. CDR3 protein: CAINLGTGASTDTQYF. The CDR3 DNA follows: TGTGCCATCAATTTAGGGACAGGGGCCAGCACAGATACGCAGTATTTT.